Given below is one TCR beta chain in context. Its antigen is not identified. The data originate from a study of CXCR3-negative and CXCR3-positive naive CD8 T cells. Study-wide background: Sequencing brought in some 130 million TRB reads altogether, and each library got about 1.5 +/- 0.3 million. General observations from the study: TRB CDR3s were more hydrophobic in CXCR3-positive than in CXCR3-negative naive cells.

CDR1 is SGHRS, CDR2 YFSETQ, per germline. There are 15 residues in the CDR3. Preparation of TRB cDNA libraries relied on 5' RACE carrying UMI labels. TCRdb reprocessed the 5' RACE reads and reports one entry per CDR3 protein, with no DNA. Its table lists tens of thousands of distinct CDR3 sequences. The sample taken for sequencing was naive CXCR3- CD8+ T cells from blood. Regarding subset: CD45RO-CCR7+CD27+CD95- naive CD8+ T cells lacking CXCR3 (TNR3-). The sequence was obtained from a human donor in good health. Some clones in this sample may be carry-over from other donors' samples. This chain links TRBV5-1 with TRBJ2-1; checking the TCRdb D call of TRBD1 is not possible without DNA. Here the CDR3 reads CASSSTRDPGNEQFF.